Shown below are 31 T cell receptor beta chains from a single sample sequenced in a study of blood T cell repertoires in COVID-19. Repertoires were generated with immunoSEQ multiplex PCR, while TCRdb's copy carries only in-frame clones and drops some. In the table there are about 63,000 clones, 76% of which are singletons. The sequenced material came from peripheral blood. All receptors derive from a woman aged 80 or older with acute or convalescent COVID-19.

As for this clone: A much larger clone lies a single base off, so this may be a read error. The chain combines TRBV11-2 with TRBJ1-1; D call uncertain. The CDR3 consists of 13 residues. Germline lookup yields CDR1 SGHAT and CDR2 FQNNGV. Trimming pared 5 bases from V and 1 base from J, leaving 8 bases between. The CDR3 protein is CASSPGGNTEAFF. CDR3 nucleotides: TGTGCCAGCAGCCCCGGAGGGAACACTGAAGCTTTCTTT.

V gene TRBV18 combines with J gene TRBJ2-3; possibly TRBD2 for D (6 bases). Germline lookup yields CDR1 KGHSH and CDR2 LQKENI. The ends were cut back, 1 base at V and 0 bases at J, with 8 bases in the middle. The CDR3 sequence is 15 residues long. CDR3 residues: CASSPLEGSTDTQYF. For the CDR3, the DNA is TGTGCCAGCTCACCACTGGAGGGCAGCACAGATACGCAGTATTTT.

In this sample, this clone turned up many times. The chain is built from TRBV30 and TRBJ2-7; D is possibly TRBD1 (7 bases). Germline CDR1 reads GTSNPN; CDR2 reads SVGIG (reference sequence). CDR3 length equals 16 residues. Deletions cut 6 bases from V and 3 bases from J, with 24 bases between. The chain's CDR3 is CACRGQGDSTFYEQYF. The CDR3 nucleotides are TGTGCCTGTCGGGGGCAGGGGGACAGTACTTTCTACGAGCAGTACTTC.

This clone has just a few counts. The rearrangement joins TRBV9 to TRBJ2-4; tentative D call: TRBD1 (5 bases). The CDR3 runs to 17 residues. V was cut by 0 bases and J by 1 base, with 14 bases left in between. Germline CDR1 is SGDLS and CDR2 is YYNGEE. Here the CDR3 reads CASSVGAQVGAKNIQYF. DNA for the CDR3: TGTGCCAGCAGCGTAGGGGCACAGGTGGGGGCCAAAAACATTCAGTACTTC.

The chain combines TRBV28 with TRBJ2-3; weak D call: TRBD1 (6 bases). The CDR3 is made up of 12 amino acids. V gave up 11 bases and J gave up 0 bases, with 9 bases separating them. CDR1 is MDHEN and CDR2 is SYDVKM in the germline V gene. The CDR3 loop is CAVDRSTDTQYF. For the CDR3, the DNA is TGTGCCGTAGACAGGAGCACAGATACGCAGTATTTT. The full variable domain, in which reference TRBV28 and TRBJ2-3 provide the parts outside the CDR3, is DVKVTQSSRYLVKRTGEKVFLECVQDMDHENMFWYRQDPGLGLRLIYFSYDVKMKEKGDIPEGYSVSREKKERFSLILESASTNQTSMYLCAVDRSTDTQYFGPGTRLTVL.

CDR3 bases: TGCGCCAGCAGCTGGGGACAGGGGGTCCTCCAAGAGACCCAGTACTTC. Its translation is CASSWGQGVLQETQYF. J is TRBJ2-5 and V is TRBV5-1; TRBD1 matches 11 bases. Germline trimming cut 3 bases from V and 1 base from J; bases unmatched to any gene: 5. Looked up from germline, CDR1 is SGHRS and CDR2 is YFSETQ. The CDR3 has 16 amino acids.

This clone has just one count. The chain's CDR3 is CASRMTGGQQPQHF. Here the CDR3 DNA reads TGCGCCAGCAGGATGACGGGGGGGCAACAGCCCCAGCATTTT. V gene TRBV10-2 combines with J gene TRBJ1-5; D might be TRBD1 (6 bases). The germline V gene has CDR1 WSHSY and CDR2 SAAADI. This CDR3 is 14 amino acids long. Trimming took 6 bases from V and 7 from J, leaving 16 bases between them.

The rearrangement joins TRBV6-5 to TRBJ1-1, with a tentative D call TRBD1 (5 bases). Trimming shortened V by 6 bases and J by 6 bases, and 14 bases separated the two germline ends. The CDR3 covers 13 residues. The germline CDR1 and CDR2 sequences are MNHEY and SVGAGI. The CDR3 loop reads CASRRGTFPEAFF. In nucleotides, the CDR3 is TGTGCCAGCAGGCGCGGGACCTTCCCTGAAGCTTTCTTT.

The V call is TRBV7-9, the J call TRBJ2-1; TRBD1 agrees at 9 bases. This CDR3 has 15 residues. J was trimmed by 5 bases and V by 5 bases; bases with no gene match: 7. Germline loops: CDR1 SEHNR, CDR2 FQNEAQ (reference sequence). In nucleotides, the CDR3 is TGTGCCAGCAGCACGCCGGGACAGGGCCACAATGAGCAGTTCTTC. Protein sequence: CASSTPGQGHNEQFF.

The V and J genes are TRBV7-8 and TRBJ2-1; 12 bases line up with TRBD1. The V gene's germline CDR1 is SGHVS and CDR2 FQNEAQ. This CDR3 has 16 residues. Unmatched junction bases numbered 5, after V lost 4 bases and J lost 4 bases. CDR3 DNA sequence: TGTGCCAGCAGCTCCGGGGGACAGGGGGCATACAATGAGCAGTTCTTC. It is translated as CASSSGGQGAYNEQFF.

The chain carries TRBV7-2 and TRBJ2-7, with D possibly matching TRBD2 (7 bases). The V gene lost 4 bases and the J gene lost 3 bases, with 19 bases spanning the gap. This CDR3 is built from 16 residues. Germline CDR1 SGHTA, CDR2 FQGNSA. The CDR3 bases are TGTGCCAGCAGCTCCAGTAGGGGGGGATATGGCTACGAGCAGTACTTC. Amino acid sequence: CASSSSRGGYGYEQYF.

The chain is built from TRBV18 and TRBJ2-7; TRBD2 might be the D (6 bases). Between the trimmed V and J ends, which lost 0 bases and 5 bases, there was a span of 14 bases. In germline, CDR1 is KGHSH, CDR2 LQKENI. There are 15 residues in the CDR3. The CDR3 loop reads CASSPPRGPPHEQYF. CDR3 DNA sequence: TGTGCCAGCTCACCACCGCGGGGCCCACCACACGAGCAGTACTTC.

The chain uses TRBV28 and TRBJ2-3; possible D gene TRBD2, 6 bases. With 3 bases removed from V and 9 bases from J, the gap between germline ends came to 16 bases. Looked up from germline, CDR1 is MDHEN and CDR2 is SYDVKM. The CDR3 spans 14 residues. CDR3 sequence reads: CASSFSGVLGTQYF. The CDR3 region has the DNA TGTGCCAGCAGTTTCTCGGGAGTTTTGGGGACGCAGTATTTT.

This clone was recorded a few times. The chain has TRBV11-2 and TRBJ1-3; D is perhaps TRBD1 (6 bases). The CDR3 has 12 residues. Germline-derived CDR1 and CDR2 are SGHAT and FQNNGV. V was pared by 5 bases and J by 6 bases, with 8 bases between. CDR3 coding DNA: TGTGCCAGCAGCCGGACAGTAAACACCATATATTTT. Protein product: CASSRTVNTIYF.

This CDR3 is CAISVSETQYF. The CDR3 bases are TGTGCCATCAGTGTCTCCGAGACCCAGTACTTC. V usage is TRBV10-3 and J usage is TRBJ2-5, with D hard to call. This CDR3 contains 11 residues. Per germline, CDR1 ENHRY and CDR2 SYGVKD. Deletions cut 4 bases from V and 5 bases from J, with 5 bases between.

The rearrangement joins TRBV10-3 to TRBJ1-6, with D possibly being TRBD1 (6 bases). Germline V gives CDR1 ENHRY, CDR2 SYGVKD. This CDR3 spans 14 amino acids. V gave up 4 bases and J gave up 7 bases, with 11 bases separating them. The CDR3 region is CAISVGGGNSPLHF. The DNA of the CDR3 is TGTGCCATCAGTGTAGGGGGGGGCAATTCACCCCTCCACTTT.

This clone has only a few counts. This rearrangement joins TRBV30 to TRBJ1-3; D might be TRBD1 (5 bases). V was cut by 8 bases and J by 1 base, with 18 bases left in between. Germline CDR1 reads GTSNPN; CDR2 reads SVGIG (reference sequence). The CDR3 runs 15 residues. CDR3 nucleotides: TGTGCCCGGACCGTCCCAGGGACTTCTGGAAACACCATATATTTT. This translates into CARTVPGTSGNTIYF.

This chain joins TRBV12-3 or TRBV12-4 and TRBJ2-2; a possible D gene is TRBD1 (5 bases). This CDR3 is 12 amino acids long. V was clipped by 7 bases and J by 8 bases, with 11 bases between them. The CDR3 loop is CASTKGSGELFF. Here the CDR3 DNA reads TGTGCCAGCACCAAGGGGTCGGGGGAGCTGTTTTTT.

CDR3 sequence: CASSLDRGVYEQFF. CDR3 nucleotides: TGTGCCAGCAGCTTGGACAGGGGGGTCTATGAGCAGTTCTTC. The chain recombines TRBV7-9 with TRBJ2-1, with TRBD1 matching over 10 bases. This CDR3 contains 14 residues. Germline CDR1 SEHNR, CDR2 FQNEAQ (reference sequence). The V and J ends lost 3 bases and 8 bases, in that order; junction bases with no gene match: 4.

Within the sample, this clone is medium-sized. The chain joins TRBV19 to TRBJ1-4; TRBD1 agrees at 9 bases. CDR1 LNHDA and CDR2 SQIVND come from the germline V gene (reference sequence). Trimming took 5 bases from V and 0 from J; bases not matched to a gene: 7. The CDR3 runs to 17 residues. The CDR3 loop is CASSGSGQGATNEKLFF. CDR3 sequence (DNA): TGTGCCAGTAGTGGTTCGGGACAGGGAGCAACTAATGAAAAACTGTTTTTT.

The chain carries TRBV7-2 and TRBJ1-2; D ambiguous. V lost 4 bases and J lost 2, with 8 bases in between. Germline values: CDR1 SGHTA, CDR2 FQGNSA. The CDR3 sequence is 13 residues long. The CDR3 loop reads CASSSQMNYGYTF. In DNA form, the CDR3 reads TGTGCCAGCAGCTCCCAGATGAACTATGGCTACACCTTC.

This clone has just one count. The chain links TRBV18 to TRBJ1-2, with 7 bases identical to TRBD1. Germline V gives CDR1 KGHSH, CDR2 LQKENI. J gave up 2 bases and V 8 bases, and 5 bases lay outside the gene matches. This CDR3 has 13 residues. CDR3 in DNA: TGTGCCAGCCTCGCGGGACAGAACTATGGCTACACCTTC. Protein product: CASLAGQNYGYTF. The full variable domain, rest sourced from reference TRBV18 and TRBJ1-2, is NAGVMQNPRHLVRRRGQEARLRCSPMKGHSHVYWYRQLPEEGLKFMVYLQKENIIDESGMPKERFSAEFPKEGPSILRIQQVVRGDSAAYFCASLAGQNYGYTFGSGTRLTVV.

The chain couples TRBV27 to TRBJ1-1, with TRBD1 identical over 7 bases. The J segment lost 2 bases and the V segment lost 5 bases, leaving 5 bases of the junction unmatched. CDR3 length: 14 residues. The V gene's germline CDR1 is MNHEY and CDR2 SMNVEV (reference sequence). CDR3 in DNA: TGTGCCAGCAGTGTAACAGGGGCTAACACTGAAGCTTTCTTT. This encodes CASSVTGANTEAFF.

This clone was recorded at least ten times. The gene calls are TRBV19 and TRBJ2-1; 7 bases are a match to TRBD1. There are 13 residues in the CDR3. Germline loops: CDR1 LNHDA, CDR2 SQIVND (reference sequence). V lost 5 bases, J lost 6 bases, and 4 bases stayed unmatched. The CDR3 DNA follows: TGTGCCAGTAGTCCCCGGGACAGCAATGAGCAGTTCTTC. Translating gives CASSPRDSNEQFF.

The chain joins TRBV25-1 to TRBJ2-7, with D tentatively TRBD1 (6 bases). CDR1 is MGHDK, CDR2 SYGVNS, per germline. The CDR3 runs 13 residues. The ends were cut back, 6 bases at V and 3 bases at J, with 12 bases in the middle. The CDR3 region is CASRVTGSYEQYF. In DNA, the CDR3 is TGTGCCAGCAGGGTCACAGGGAGCTACGAGCAGTACTTC.

V is TRBV5-1 and J is TRBJ2-3; D call uncertain. The V gene's germline CDR1 is SGHRS and CDR2 YFSETQ. V was pared by 4 bases and J by 3 bases, with 12 bases between. CDR3 length: 14 residues. CDR3 sequence: CASSLPQATDTQYF. In nucleotides, the CDR3 is TGCGCCAGCAGCCTCCCTCAGGCGACAGATACGCAGTATTTT.

The rearrangement joins TRBV28 to TRBJ2-7; 7 bases match TRBD2. CDR1 is MDHEN and CDR2 is SYDVKM in the germline V gene. The CDR3 is 16 amino acids. Trimming took 0 bases from V and 2 from J; bases not matched to a gene: 7. CDR3 in DNA: TGTGCCAGCAGTTTATGGGGGGGGGTTTCGACCTACGAGCAGTACTTC. Its protein is CASSLWGGVSTYEQYF.

This clone was seen only a few times. The chain is built from TRBV7-2 and TRBJ1-3; D ambiguous. Trimming stripped 4 bases from V and 0 bases from J, with 13 bases between. CDR1 is SGHTA and CDR2 is FQGNSA in the germline V gene. This CDR3 region has 16 residues. The CDR3 here is CASSWQATSSGNTIYF. Written as DNA, the CDR3 is TGTGCCAGCAGCTGGCAGGCAACAAGCTCTGGAAACACCATATATTTT.

This clone was detected ten times or more. The V and J genes are TRBV19 and TRBJ2-5; TRBD2 is a possible D gene (6 bases). There are 16 residues in the CDR3. Germline assignment: CDR1 LNHDA and CDR2 SQIVND (reference sequence). V lost 3 bases, J lost 0 bases, and 14 bases lay in between. The CDR3 bases are TGTGCCAGTAGTATTGCACTGGGACTGGACCAAGAGACCCAGTACTTC. This translates into CASSIALGLDQETQYF.

This clone appeared once. This chain joins TRBV6-5 and TRBJ2-1, with TRBD2 identical over 10 bases. CDR3 length: 15 amino acids. Trimming took 6 bases from V and 4 from J; bases not matched to a gene: 6. CDR1 is MNHEY, CDR2 SVGAGI, per germline. As DNA, the CDR3 is TGTGCCAGCAGCCCCGGGACTAGCGAGTACAATGAGCAGTTCTTC. This sequence encodes CASSPGTSEYNEQFF.

This rearrangement joins TRBV7-6 to TRBJ1-4; 12 bases line up with TRBD1. V was clipped by 4 bases and J by 8 bases; unmatched bases: 11. CDR3 length equals 17 residues. The germline gives CDR1 SGHVS, CDR2 FNYEAQ. The CDR3 DNA reads as TGTGCCAGCAGCTCCACGCCGGGACAGGGGGCTAGGGAAAAACTGTTTTTT. It is translated as CASSSTPGQGAREKLFF.